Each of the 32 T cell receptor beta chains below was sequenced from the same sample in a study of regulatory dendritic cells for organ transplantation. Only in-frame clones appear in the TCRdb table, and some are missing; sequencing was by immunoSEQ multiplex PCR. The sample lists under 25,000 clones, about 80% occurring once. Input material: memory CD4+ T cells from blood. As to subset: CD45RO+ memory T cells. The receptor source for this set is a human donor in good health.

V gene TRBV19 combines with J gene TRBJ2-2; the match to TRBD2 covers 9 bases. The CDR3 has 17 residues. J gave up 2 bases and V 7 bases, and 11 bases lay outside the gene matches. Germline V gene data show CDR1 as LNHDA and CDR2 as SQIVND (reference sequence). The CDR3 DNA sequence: TGTGCCAGTAAGGGACTAGCAGGGGGGAAAAACACCGGGGAGCTGTTTTTT. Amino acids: CASKGLAGGKNTGELFF.

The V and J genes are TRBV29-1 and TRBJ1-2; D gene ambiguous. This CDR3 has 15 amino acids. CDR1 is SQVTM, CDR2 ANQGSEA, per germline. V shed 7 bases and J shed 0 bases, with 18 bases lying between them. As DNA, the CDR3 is TGCAGCGCCGACGGAGCAGTAGCCCCTAACTATGGCTACACCTTC. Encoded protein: CSADGAVAPNYGYTF.

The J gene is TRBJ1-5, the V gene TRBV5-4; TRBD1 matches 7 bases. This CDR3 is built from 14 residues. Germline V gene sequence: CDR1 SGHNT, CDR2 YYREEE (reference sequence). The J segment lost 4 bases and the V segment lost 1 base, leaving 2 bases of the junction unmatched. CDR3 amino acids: CASSLQGGNQPQHF. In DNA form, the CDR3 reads TGTGCCAGCAGCTTGCAGGGGGGAAATCAGCCCCAGCATTTT.

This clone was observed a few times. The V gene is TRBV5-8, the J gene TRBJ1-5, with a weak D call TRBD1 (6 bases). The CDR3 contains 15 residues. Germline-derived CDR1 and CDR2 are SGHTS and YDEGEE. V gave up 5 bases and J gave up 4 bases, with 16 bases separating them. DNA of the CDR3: TGTGCCAGCAGATTAGGAAGGGGGGGGAATCAGCCCCAGCATTTT. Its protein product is CASRLGRGGNQPQHF.

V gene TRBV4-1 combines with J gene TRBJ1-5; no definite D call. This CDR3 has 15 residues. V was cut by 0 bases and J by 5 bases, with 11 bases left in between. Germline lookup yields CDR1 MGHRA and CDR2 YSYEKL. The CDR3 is CASSQEIRVYQPQHF. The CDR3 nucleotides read TGCGCCAGCAGCCAAGAGATTAGAGTTTATCAGCCCCAGCATTTT.

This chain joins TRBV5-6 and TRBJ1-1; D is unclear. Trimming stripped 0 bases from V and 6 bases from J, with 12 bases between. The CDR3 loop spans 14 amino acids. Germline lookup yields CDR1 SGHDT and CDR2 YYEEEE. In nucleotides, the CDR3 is TGTGCCAGCAGCTTGGGGTCGAGGCCGGCTGAAGCTTTCTTT. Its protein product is CASSLGSRPAEAFF. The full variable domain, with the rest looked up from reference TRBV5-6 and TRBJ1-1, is DAGVTQSPTHLIKTRGQQVTLRCSPKSGHDTVSWYQQALGQGPQFIFQYYEEEERQRGNFPDRFSGHQFPNYSSELNVNALLLGDSALYLCASSLGSRPAEAFFGQGTRLTVV.

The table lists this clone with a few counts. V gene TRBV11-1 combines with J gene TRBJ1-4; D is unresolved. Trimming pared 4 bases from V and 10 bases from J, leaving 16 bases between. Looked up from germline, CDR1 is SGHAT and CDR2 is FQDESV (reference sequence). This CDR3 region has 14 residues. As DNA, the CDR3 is TGTGCCAGCAGCTCCCTAAAGACGCCGGGAAAACTGTTTTTT. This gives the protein CASSSLKTPGKLFF.

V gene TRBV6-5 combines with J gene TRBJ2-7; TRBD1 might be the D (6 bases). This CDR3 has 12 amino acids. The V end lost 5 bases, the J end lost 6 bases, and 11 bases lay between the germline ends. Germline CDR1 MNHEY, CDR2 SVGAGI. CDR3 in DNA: TGTGCCAGCAGTGACAGGTCCGGCGAGCAGTACTTC. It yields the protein CASSDRSGEQYF.

The CDR3: CASSYSREYGYTF. CDR3 coding DNA: TGTGCCAGCAGTTATTCCAGGGAATATGGCTACACCTTC. This rearrangement joins TRBV6-5 to TRBJ1-2, with D tentatively TRBD1 (5 bases). Per the germline V gene, CDR1 is MNHEY and CDR2 is SVGAGI. The CDR3 consists of 13 residues. V dropped 3 bases and J dropped 5 bases, with 10 bases sitting between them.

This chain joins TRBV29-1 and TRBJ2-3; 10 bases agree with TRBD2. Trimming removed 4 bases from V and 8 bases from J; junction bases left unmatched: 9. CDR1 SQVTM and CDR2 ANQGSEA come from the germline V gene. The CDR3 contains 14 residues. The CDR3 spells CSVGAEAGGGTQYF. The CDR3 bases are TGCAGCGTTGGGGCGGAAGCGGGGGGGGGTACGCAGTATTTT.

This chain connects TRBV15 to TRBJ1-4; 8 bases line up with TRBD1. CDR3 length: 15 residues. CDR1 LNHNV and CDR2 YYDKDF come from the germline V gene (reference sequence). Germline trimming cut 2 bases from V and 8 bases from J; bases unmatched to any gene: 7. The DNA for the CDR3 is TGTGCCACCAGCAGATTGCAGGGGGCCGGAGAAAAACTGTTTTTT. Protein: CATSRLQGAGEKLFF.

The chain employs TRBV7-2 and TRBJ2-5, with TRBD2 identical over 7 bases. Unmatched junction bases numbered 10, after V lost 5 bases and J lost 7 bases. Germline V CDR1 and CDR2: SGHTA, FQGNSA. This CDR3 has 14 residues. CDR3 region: CASSPGASGGTQYF. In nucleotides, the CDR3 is TGTGCCAGCAGCCCAGGAGCTAGCGGAGGGACCCAGTACTTC.

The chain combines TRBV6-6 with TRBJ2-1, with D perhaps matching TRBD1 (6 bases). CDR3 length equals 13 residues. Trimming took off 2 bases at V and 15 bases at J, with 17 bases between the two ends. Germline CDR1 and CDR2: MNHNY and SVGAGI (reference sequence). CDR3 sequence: CASSYTVTTGSFF. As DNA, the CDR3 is TGTGCCAGCAGTTACACTGTTACCACAGGGTCGTTCTTC.

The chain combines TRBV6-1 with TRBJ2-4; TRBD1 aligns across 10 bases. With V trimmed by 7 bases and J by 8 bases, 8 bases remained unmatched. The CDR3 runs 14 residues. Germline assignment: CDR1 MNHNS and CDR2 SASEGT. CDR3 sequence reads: CASTVDRGRDIQYF. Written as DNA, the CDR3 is TGTGCCAGCACAGTCGACAGGGGGCGGGACATTCAGTACTTC.

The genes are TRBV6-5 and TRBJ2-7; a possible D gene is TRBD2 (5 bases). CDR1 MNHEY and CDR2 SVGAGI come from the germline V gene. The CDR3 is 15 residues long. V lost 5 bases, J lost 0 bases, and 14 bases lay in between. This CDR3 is CASSPSSGDSYEQYF. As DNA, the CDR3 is TGTGCCAGCAGTCCCTCCAGCGGCGACTCCTACGAGCAGTACTTC.

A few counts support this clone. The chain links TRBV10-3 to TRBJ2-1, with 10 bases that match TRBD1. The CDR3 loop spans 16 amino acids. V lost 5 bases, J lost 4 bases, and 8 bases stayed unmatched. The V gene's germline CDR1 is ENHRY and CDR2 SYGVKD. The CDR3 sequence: CAISTDPGQGYNEQFF. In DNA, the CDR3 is TGTGCCATCAGTACGGATCCGGGACAGGGGTACAATGAGCAGTTCTTC.

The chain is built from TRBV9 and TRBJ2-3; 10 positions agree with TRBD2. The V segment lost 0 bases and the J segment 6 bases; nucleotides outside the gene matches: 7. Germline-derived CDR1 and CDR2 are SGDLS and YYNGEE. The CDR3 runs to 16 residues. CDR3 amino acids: CASSVGTSGSRDTQYF. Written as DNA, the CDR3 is TGTGCCAGCAGCGTAGGGACTAGCGGTTCCAGGGATACGCAGTATTTT.

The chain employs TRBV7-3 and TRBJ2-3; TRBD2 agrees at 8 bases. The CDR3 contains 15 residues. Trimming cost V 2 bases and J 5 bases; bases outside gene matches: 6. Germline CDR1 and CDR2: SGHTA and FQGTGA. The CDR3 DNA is TGTGCCAGCAGCTTACTTAGCGGGGTAGGAGATACGCAGTATTTT. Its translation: CASSLLSGVGDTQYF.

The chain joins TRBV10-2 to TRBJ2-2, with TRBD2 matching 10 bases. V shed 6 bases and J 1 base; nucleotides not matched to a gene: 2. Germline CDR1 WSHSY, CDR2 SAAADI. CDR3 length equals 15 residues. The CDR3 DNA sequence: TGCGCCAGCAGGACTAGCGGGTTGAACACCGGGGAGCTGTTTTTT. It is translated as CASRTSGLNTGELFF.

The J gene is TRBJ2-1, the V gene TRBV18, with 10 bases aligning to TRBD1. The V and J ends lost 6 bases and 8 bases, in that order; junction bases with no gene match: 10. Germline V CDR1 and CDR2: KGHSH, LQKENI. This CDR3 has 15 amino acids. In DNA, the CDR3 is TGTGCCAGCTCCAGACAGGGGGCCCCAAGGGATGAGCAGTTCTTC. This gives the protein CASSRQGAPRDEQFF.

CDR3 DNA sequence: TGTGCCAGCAGCTCAGCGGGGATAACAGATACGCAGTATTTT. Amino acid sequence: CASSSAGITDTQYF. The V and J genes are TRBV7-3 and TRBJ2-3, with 7 bases lining up with TRBD2. CDR1 SGHTA and CDR2 FQGTGA come from the germline V gene. J was trimmed by 3 bases and V by 4 bases; bases with no gene match: 4. The CDR3 loop spans 14 amino acids.

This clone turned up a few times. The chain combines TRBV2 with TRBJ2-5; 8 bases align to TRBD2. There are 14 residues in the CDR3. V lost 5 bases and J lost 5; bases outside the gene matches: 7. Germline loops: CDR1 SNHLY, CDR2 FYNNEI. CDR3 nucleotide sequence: TGTGCCAGCAGTCCCCGCACTAGCGGTGAGACCCAGTACTTC. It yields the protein CASSPRTSGETQYF.

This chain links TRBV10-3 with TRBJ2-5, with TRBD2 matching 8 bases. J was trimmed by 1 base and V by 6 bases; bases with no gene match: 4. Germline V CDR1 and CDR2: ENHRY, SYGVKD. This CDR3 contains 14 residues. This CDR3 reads CAISQRGPQETQYF. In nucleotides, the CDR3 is TGTGCCATCAGCCAGCGGGGGCCCCAAGAGACCCAGTACTTC.

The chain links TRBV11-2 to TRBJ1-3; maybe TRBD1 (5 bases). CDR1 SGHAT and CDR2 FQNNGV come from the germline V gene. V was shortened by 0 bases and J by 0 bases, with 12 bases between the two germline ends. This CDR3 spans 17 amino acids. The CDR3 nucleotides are TGTGCCAGCAGCTTAGATCGAAGGGGTCTCTCTGGAAACACCATATATTTT. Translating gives CASSLDRRGLSGNTIYF.

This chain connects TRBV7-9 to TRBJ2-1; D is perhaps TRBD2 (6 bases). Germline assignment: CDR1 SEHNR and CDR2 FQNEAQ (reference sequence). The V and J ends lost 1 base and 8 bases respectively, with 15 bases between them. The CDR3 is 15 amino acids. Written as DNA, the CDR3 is TGTGCCAGCAGCTTAGGCTCGGGTGCTAGCGATGAGCAGTTCTTC. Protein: CASSLGSGASDEQFF.

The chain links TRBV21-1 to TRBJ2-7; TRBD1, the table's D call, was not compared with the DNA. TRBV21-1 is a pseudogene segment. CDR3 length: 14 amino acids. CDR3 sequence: CASSKNGGAYEQYF. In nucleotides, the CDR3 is TGTGCCAGCAGCAAAAATGGGGGCGCTTACGAGCAGTACTTC.

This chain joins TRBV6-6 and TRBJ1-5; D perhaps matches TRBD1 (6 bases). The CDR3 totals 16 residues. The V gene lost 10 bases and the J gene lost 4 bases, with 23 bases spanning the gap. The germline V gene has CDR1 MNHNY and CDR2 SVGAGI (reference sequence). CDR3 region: CATKSSQTGRNQPQHF. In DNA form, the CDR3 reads TGTGCCACCAAGTCCTCACAGACAGGCCGGAATCAGCCCCAGCATTTT.

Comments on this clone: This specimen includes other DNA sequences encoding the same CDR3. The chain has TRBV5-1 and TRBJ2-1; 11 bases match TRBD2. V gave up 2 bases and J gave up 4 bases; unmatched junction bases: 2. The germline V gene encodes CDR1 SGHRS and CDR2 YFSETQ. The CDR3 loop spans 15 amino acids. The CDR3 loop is CASSLLAGGYNEQFF. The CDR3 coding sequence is TGCGCCAGCAGCTTATTAGCGGGGGGGTACAATGAGCAGTTCTTC.

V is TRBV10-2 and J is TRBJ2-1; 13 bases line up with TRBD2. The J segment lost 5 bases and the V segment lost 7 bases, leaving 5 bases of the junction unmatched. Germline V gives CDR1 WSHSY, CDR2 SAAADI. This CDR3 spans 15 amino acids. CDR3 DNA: TGCGCCAGCACCATACTAGCGGGGGGGCACAATGAGCAGTTCTTC. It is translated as CASTILAGGHNEQFF.

The CDR3 sequence: CASSQDHNSGATYNEQFF. The CDR3 nucleotides are TGTGCCAGCAGCCAAGATCATAATAGCGGGGCAACCTACAATGAGCAGTTCTTC. This chain joins TRBV4-2 and TRBJ2-1; 8 bases are shared with TRBD2. This CDR3 is built from 18 residues. Germline V gives CDR1 LGHNA, CDR2 YNFKEQ. V lost 0 bases and J lost 2; bases outside the gene matches: 9.

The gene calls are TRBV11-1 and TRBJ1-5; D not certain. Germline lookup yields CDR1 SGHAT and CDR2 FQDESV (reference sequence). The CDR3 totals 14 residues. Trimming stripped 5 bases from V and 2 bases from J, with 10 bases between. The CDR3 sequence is CASSPGLGNQPQHF. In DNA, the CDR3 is TGTGCCAGCAGCCCCGGACTCGGCAATCAGCCCCAGCATTTT.

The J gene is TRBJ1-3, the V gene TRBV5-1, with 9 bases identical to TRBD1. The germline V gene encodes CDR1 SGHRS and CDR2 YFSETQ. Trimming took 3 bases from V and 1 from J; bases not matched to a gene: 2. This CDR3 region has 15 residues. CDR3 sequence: CASSWGTGSGNTIYF. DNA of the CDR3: TGCGCCAGCAGCTGGGGGACAGGGTCTGGAAACACCATATATTTT.